These 32 T cell receptor beta chains were sequenced from one sample in a study of cytomegalovirus exposure and HLA in healthy donors. In the PCR, 60 Vbeta and 13 Jbeta primers were used. Measured with immunoSEQ multiplex PCR; TCRdb has only the in-frame clones, and not every one. The repertoire includes about 140,000 clones, just under 85% of them detected once, and around 4.5% sits in the top ten. The sequenced sample consisted of PBMCs. These receptors all come from a man in his forties or fifties in good health and CMV-seropositive.

The V call is TRBV5-4, the J call TRBJ2-6, with TRBD1 as a possible D gene (6 bases). Trimming cost V 4 bases and J 0 bases, with 14 bases left between them. This CDR3 is 17 amino acids long. Germline loops: CDR1 SGHNT, CDR2 YYREEE (reference sequence). The CDR3 region is CASSQQLQGSGANVLTF. The CDR3 DNA sequence: TGTGCCAGCAGCCAGCAACTACAGGGCTCTGGGGCCAACGTCCTGACTTTC.

CDR3 amino acids: CASSPLAGAATDTQYF. The CDR3 region has the DNA TGTGCCAGCAGCCCCCTGGCGGGAGCGGCGACAGATACGCAGTATTTT. The chain uses TRBV14 and TRBJ2-3; 7 nucleotides agree with TRBD2. The CDR3 has 16 amino acids. The junction had 10 bases not matched to a gene; V was cut back by 4 bases and J by 3 bases. CDR1 SGHDN and CDR2 FVKESK come from the germline V gene.

CDR3 residues: CASRTSGGALAKNIQYF. CDR3 coding DNA: TGTGCCAGCAGGACTAGCGGGGGGGCCTTAGCCAAAAACATTCAGTACTTC. This chain links TRBV2 with TRBJ2-4; 14 nucleotides line up with TRBD2. The CDR3 length is 17 residues. With 6 bases clipped from V and 0 bases from J, the junction kept 4 bases outside the gene matches. The V gene's germline CDR1 is SNHLY and CDR2 FYNNEI.

This chain links TRBV13 with TRBJ2-6; D is perhaps TRBD2 (6 bases). This CDR3 contains 19 residues. Germline values: CDR1 PRHDT, CDR2 FYEKMQ (reference sequence). V shed 4 bases and J shed 0 bases, with 19 bases lying between them. The CDR3, as DNA: TGTGCCAGCAGCTCCTGGCCCCCGCGGGGTGCCTCTGGGGCCAACGTCCTGACTTTC. It is translated as CASSSWPPRGASGANVLTF. The full variable domain, its missing parts supplied by reference TRBV13 and TRBJ2-6, is AAGVIQSPRHLIKEKRETATLKCYPIPRHDTVYWYQQGPGQDPQFLISFYEKMQSDKGSIPDRFSAQQFSDYHSELNMSSLELGDSALYFCASSSWPPRGASGANVLTFGAGSRLTVL.

The genes are TRBV5-1 and TRBJ2-1, with 11 bases matching TRBD2. The CDR3 loop spans 14 amino acids. Unmatched junction bases numbered 3, after V lost 0 bases and J lost 10 bases. Germline-derived CDR1 and CDR2 are SGHRS and YFSETQ. CDR3 region: CASSLVLAGGEQFF. The CDR3 DNA follows: TGCGCCAGCAGCTTGGTATTAGCGGGAGGGGAGCAGTTCTTC.

This rearrangement joins TRBV19 to TRBJ2-3; 11 positions agree with TRBD2. The CDR3 spans 14 residues. Germline loops: CDR1 LNHDA, CDR2 SQIVND (reference sequence). The trim removed 8 bases at V and 8 bases at J, leaving 9 bases unmatched. The CDR3 DNA reads as TGTGCCAGTTCAATAGCGGGAGGGCACCCTACGCAGTATTTT. It yields the protein CASSIAGGHPTQYF.

This chain links TRBV19 with TRBJ1-2; D not certain. The CDR3 has 12 residues. V lost 6 bases, J lost 4 bases, and 9 bases lay in between. Germline CDR1 and CDR2: LNHDA and SQIVND (reference sequence). CDR3: CASRAGGYGYTF. The CDR3, as DNA: TGTGCCAGTAGAGCGGGAGGCTATGGCTACACCTTC.

The chain recombines TRBV29-1 with TRBJ1-1, with D unresolved. The CDR3 covers 13 residues. With 7 bases removed from V and 6 bases from J, the gap between germline ends came to 18 bases. The germline CDR1 and CDR2 sequences are SQVTM and ANQGSEA. CDR3 in DNA: TGCAGCGCCCTCAATCGGGTGAAGGCTGAAGCTTTCTTT. Protein product: CSALNRVKAEAFF. The variable domain in full, completed from reference TRBV29-1 and TRBJ1-1, reads SAVISQKPSRDICQRGTSLTIQCQVDSQVTMMFWYRQQPGQSLTLIATANQGSEATYESGFVIDKFPISRPNLTFSTLTVSNMSPEDSSIYLCSALNRVKAEAFFGQGTRLTVV.

The V call is TRBV4-1, the J call TRBJ2-1; 13 nucleotides line up with TRBD2. V shed 5 bases and J 7 bases; nucleotides not matched to a gene: 8. The CDR3 runs 16 residues. Looked up from germline, CDR1 is MGHRA and CDR2 is YSYEKL. DNA of the CDR3: TGCGCCAGCAGCGGCGGGACTAGCGGGGTCGGGAATGAGCAGTTCTTC. Protein product: CASSGGTSGVGNEQFF.

The chain joins TRBV7-3 to TRBJ1-6; 11 bases agree with TRBD1. The CDR3 spans 15 residues. The germline CDR1 and CDR2 sequences are SGHTA and FQGTGA. J was trimmed by 7 bases and V by 5 bases; bases with no gene match: 4. This chain's CDR3 is CASSARDRGNSPLHF. The CDR3 DNA is TGTGCCAGCAGCGCCCGGGACAGGGGGAATTCACCCCTCCACTTT.

Only one count was recorded for this clone. The V and J genes are TRBV9 and TRBJ2-7; D might be TRBD1 (7 bases). Per germline, CDR1 SGDLS and CDR2 YYNGEE. This CDR3 region has 14 residues. Between the trimmed V and J ends, which lost 4 bases and 3 bases, there was a span of 14 bases. CDR3 nucleotide sequence: TGTGCCAGCAGCCGCGGGACAGCAAACTACGAGCAGTACTTC. Its protein is CASSRGTANYEQYF.

J is TRBJ2-7 and V is TRBV10-3; D may be TRBD1 (5 bases). V lost 3 bases, J lost 3 bases, and 6 bases lay in between. Looked up from germline, CDR1 is ENHRY and CDR2 is SYGVKD. This CDR3 is built from 12 residues. In DNA form, the CDR3 reads TGTGCCATCAGTGACACAGGCTACGAGCAGTACTTC. The encoded protein is CAISDTGYEQYF.

This rearrangement joins TRBV4-2 to TRBJ2-3, with 7 bases lining up with TRBD2. The germline CDR1 and CDR2 sequences are LGHNA and YNFKEQ. CDR3 length: 14 residues. V trimming: 3 bases; J trimming: 5 bases; junction bases outside the gene matches: 5. This CDR3 reads CASSQRERVDTQYF. The CDR3 DNA sequence: TGTGCCAGCAGCCAGCGGGAGAGGGTAGATACGCAGTATTTT.

This clone came up once. The J gene is TRBJ1-5, the V gene TRBV10-3; D is undetermined. This CDR3 has 17 amino acids. V shed 0 bases and J shed 2 bases, with 14 bases lying between them. Germline V gene sequence: CDR1 ENHRY, CDR2 SYGVKD. The CDR3 coding sequence is TGTGCCATCAGTGAGTCAGCGGAAAGGAGTGGCAATCAGCCCCAGCATTTT. Its protein product is CAISESAERSGNQPQHF.

J is TRBJ2-1 and V is TRBV5-6, with 12 bases identical to TRBD2. With V trimmed by 9 bases and J by 4 bases, 17 bases remained unmatched. CDR1 and CDR2 (germline): SGHDT, YYEEEE. The length of the CDR3 is 18 residues. The CDR3 coding sequence is TGTGCCAAAGAATCGACTAGCGGGAGCCCAGATATTTACAATGAGCAGTTCTTC. Its protein product is CAKESTSGSPDIYNEQFF.

The rearrangement joins TRBV5-6 to TRBJ2-1, with TRBD1 matching 7 bases. Germline V CDR1 and CDR2: SGHDT, YYEEEE. J was trimmed by 3 bases and V by 3 bases; bases with no gene match: 3. The CDR3 runs to 14 residues. The CDR3 sequence: CASSYGTDYNEQFF. In DNA form, the CDR3 reads TGTGCCAGCAGCTACGGGACAGACTACAATGAGCAGTTCTTC. The full variable domain, in which reference TRBV5-6 and TRBJ2-1 provide the parts outside the CDR3, is DAGVTQSPTHLIKTRGQQVTLRCSPKSGHDTVSWYQQALGQGPQFIFQYYEEEERQRGNFPDRFSGHQFPNYSSELNVNALLLGDSALYLCASSYGTDYNEQFFGPGTRLTVL.

The gene calls are TRBV10-3 and TRBJ2-1, with 7 bases matching TRBD2. The CDR3 sequence is 16 residues long. Germline V CDR1 and CDR2: ENHRY, SYGVKD. J was trimmed by 4 bases and V by 0 bases; bases with no gene match: 6. This CDR3 reads CAISESGGSSYNEQFF. CDR3 bases: TGTGCCATCAGTGAGTCGGGCGGGAGTAGTTACAATGAGCAGTTCTTC.

The V call is TRBV6-4, the J call TRBJ1-1; D not resolved. This CDR3 contains 14 residues. Trimming removed 0 bases from V and 0 bases from J, with 5 bases in between. CDR1 and CDR2 (germline): MRHNA, SNTAGT. The CDR3 DNA reads TGTGCCAGCAGTGACTCGAGTTTGAACACTGAAGCTTTCTTT. Encoded protein: CASSDSSLNTEAFF.

The chain employs TRBV6-1 and TRBJ2-7, with 8 bases fitting TRBD2. The CDR3 is made up of 13 amino acids. Germline V gives CDR1 MNHNS, CDR2 SASEGT. The ends lost 4 bases at V and 6 bases at J; junction bases unmatched: 5. CDR3 residues: CASSGGGLAEQYF. For the CDR3, the DNA is TGTGCCAGCAGTGGCGGGGGGCTAGCCGAGCAGTACTTC.

The chain couples TRBV19 to TRBJ1-1; 7 bases are shared with TRBD1. V shed 5 bases and J 1 base; nucleotides not matched to a gene: 4. CDR1 is LNHDA, CDR2 SQIVND, per germline (reference sequence). CDR3 length: 14 residues. The CDR3 here is CASSRQGGNTEAFF. CDR3 coding DNA: TGTGCCAGTAGTCGACAGGGCGGGAACACTGAAGCTTTCTTT. The full variable domain, its missing parts supplied by reference TRBV19 and TRBJ1-1, is DGGITQSPKYLFRKEGQNVTLSCEQNLNHDAMYWYRQDPGQGLRLIYYSQIVNDFQKGDIAEGYSVSREKKESFPLTVTSAQKNPTAFYLCASSRQGGNTEAFFGQGTRLTVV.

V is TRBV2 and J is TRBJ1-4; 11 nucleotides line up with TRBD1. V trimming: 8 bases; J trimming: 11 bases; junction bases outside the gene matches: 7. This CDR3 contains 13 residues. CDR1 is SNHLY, CDR2 FYNNEI, per germline. In DNA form, the CDR3 reads TGTGCCAGCCAGGACAGGGGGCGCGGGAAACTGTTTTTT. Translation: CASQDRGRGKLFF.

The chain joins TRBV7-3 to TRBJ1-5, with 11 bases that match TRBD1. Germline lookup yields CDR1 SGHTA and CDR2 FQGTGA. The CDR3 sequence is 17 residues long. Trimming took 3 bases from V and 5 from J; bases not matched to a gene: 9. The CDR3 is CASSFLRTGGTDQPQHF. In DNA, the CDR3 is TGTGCCAGCAGCTTTCTGAGGACAGGGGGCACAGATCAGCCCCAGCATTTT.

This clone was seen a few times. This chain connects TRBV18 to TRBJ2-7, with D possibly being TRBD1 (6 bases). With 3 bases removed from V and 5 bases from J, the gap between germline ends came to 14 bases. The CDR3 covers 14 residues. Germline CDR1 KGHSH, CDR2 LQKENI. The CDR3 DNA reads as TGTGCCAGCTCACCTTGGGGGCTCAGGGACGAGCAGTACTTC. Translation: CASSPWGLRDEQYF. The whole variable domain, filled in from reference TRBV18 and TRBJ2-7, reads NAGVMQNPRHLVRRRGQEARLRCSPMKGHSHVYWYRQLPEEGLKFMVYLQKENIIDESGMPKERFSAEFPKEGPSILRIQQVVRGDSAAYFCASSPWGLRDEQYFGPGTRLTVT.

This clone was observed a handful of times. The chain recombines TRBV5-1 with TRBJ2-2, with D possibly matching TRBD2 (5 bases). Per germline, CDR1 SGHRS and CDR2 YFSETQ. The CDR3 has 15 amino acids. Deletions cut 9 bases from V and 1 base from J, with 16 bases between. This CDR3 is CATKPGLGNTGELFF. The CDR3 nucleotides read TGCGCCACCAAGCCGGGATTGGGGAACACCGGGGAGCTGTTTTTT.

This clone was seen ten or more times. The rearrangement links TRBV10-3 to TRBJ1-2, with no clear D. Trimming took 2 bases from V and 5 from J, leaving 9 bases between them. This CDR3 is built from 13 residues. CDR1 ENHRY and CDR2 SYGVKD come from the germline V gene. This CDR3 is CAISEPELYGYTF. The CDR3 DNA is TGTGCCATCAGTGAGCCTGAGCTGTATGGCTACACCTTC.

This chain links TRBV5-1 with TRBJ1-1; D is uncertain. Between the trimmed V and J ends, which lost 3 bases and 5 bases, there was a span of 14 bases. CDR1 and CDR2 (germline): SGHRS, YFSETQ. The CDR3 runs 14 residues. CDR3 region: CASSYVTGETEAFF. Written as DNA, the CDR3 is TGCGCCAGCAGCTACGTAACCGGGGAGACTGAAGCTTTCTTT.

The chain links TRBV27 to TRBJ2-3, with TRBD1 identical over 9 bases. Germline CDR1 MNHEY, CDR2 SMNVEV (reference sequence). The CDR3 extends over 15 amino acids. J was trimmed by 2 bases and V by 6 bases; bases with no gene match: 6. The CDR3 protein is CASSWGQGITDTQYF. The CDR3 nucleotides read TGTGCCAGCAGCTGGGGACAGGGAATCACAGATACGCAGTATTTT.

This clone was seen only a few times. The rearrangement uses TRBV7-8 and TRBJ1-4; no reliable D call. This CDR3 contains 16 residues. V lost 4 bases and J lost 0, with 12 bases in between. The germline CDR1 and CDR2 sequences are SGHVS and FQNEAQ. The CDR3 DNA reads TGTGCCAGCAGCTCAAGGAGCCCGGCAACTAATGAAAAACTGTTTTTT. This translates into CASSSRSPATNEKLFF. Based on the CDR3 plus reference TRBV7-8 and TRBJ1-4, the full variable domain is GAGVSQSPRYKVAKRGQDVALRCDPISGHVSLFWYQQALGQGPEFLTYFQNEAQLDKSGLPSDRFFAERPEGSVSTLKIQRTQQEDSAVYLCASSSRSPATNEKLFFGSGTQLSVL.

The genes are TRBV11-2 and TRBJ1-5; D might be TRBD1 (5 bases). Germline assignment: CDR1 SGHAT and CDR2 FQNNGV. The CDR3 contains 15 residues. The ends were cut back, 5 bases at V and 0 bases at J, with 11 bases in the middle. CDR3 DNA: TGTGCCAGCAGCCTCCAGGGTTATAGCAATCAGCCCCAGCATTTT. It yields the protein CASSLQGYSNQPQHF. Full variable domain (rest looked up from reference TRBV11-2 and TRBJ1-5): EAGVAQSPRYKIIEKRQSVAFWCNPISGHATLYWYQQILGQGPKLLIQFQNNGVVDDSQLPKDRFSAERLKGVDSTLKIQPAKLEDSAVYLCASSLQGYSNQPQHFGDGTRLSIL.

This chain links TRBV9 with TRBJ1-5; D is undetermined. The CDR3 is 13 amino acids. Germline V gene lookup returns CDR1 SGDLS and CDR2 YYNGEE. Trimming took off 3 bases at V and 4 bases at J, with 8 bases between the two ends. This chain's CDR3 is CASSATENQPQHF. As DNA, the CDR3 is TGTGCCAGCAGCGCCACAGAGAATCAGCCCCAGCATTTT.

This chain uses TRBV29-1 with TRBJ1-2; TRBD1 matches 10 bases. J gave up 6 bases and V 6 bases, and 4 bases lay outside the gene matches. Germline CDR1 SQVTM, CDR2 ANQGSEA. The length of the CDR3 is 12 residues. The CDR3 loop reads CSVGTGVDGYTF. The CDR3 bases are TGCAGCGTGGGGACAGGGGTTGATGGCTACACCTTC.

This rearrangement joins TRBV6-6 to TRBJ2-3; D may be TRBD1 (5 bases). This CDR3 is 13 amino acids long. Between the trimmed V and J ends, which lost 5 bases and 1 base, there was a span of 7 bases. Germline V gene lookup returns CDR1 MNHNY and CDR2 SVGAGI (reference sequence). CDR3 sequence (DNA): TGTGCCAGCAGTGGGGCGGGCACAGATACGCAGTATTTT. Amino acids: CASSGAGTDTQYF.